Listed here are 10 T cell receptor beta chains from one sample, sequenced in a study of vaccination and CD4 T cells after COVID-19. The Oncomine TCR Beta short-read assay sequenced DNA from cultured CD4+ T cells. MiXCR was run by TCRdb on the PCR reads, yielding one entry per CDR3 protein. The table records 4,500 to 5,000 distinct CDR3 sequences, approximately 64% of them present only once. Stated treatment: approximately 9-day PBMC culture with coronavirus spike peptide pools or control peptides (ViraFEST assay). According to the study, CD4+ T cells from the unexposed donor were gathered ahead of the COVID-19 pandemic (2011-2018). What these receptors recognize is not known. Input material: CD4+ T cells from blood, cultured in vitro. These receptors all come from a human donor in good health.

The chain couples TRBV4-2 to TRBJ1-6, with TRBD1 matching 9 bases. V gave up 3 bases and J gave up 7 bases; unmatched junction bases: 10. The CDR3 extends over 17 amino acids. CDR1 is LGHNA, CDR2 YNFKEQ, per germline. CDR3 in DNA: TGTGCCAGCAGCCAGGGACAGGGAAAAACGGGCAATTCACCCCTCCACTTT. Its translation is CASSQGQGKTGNSPLHF.

V and J are TRBV11-2 and TRBJ2-7; 12 bases line up with TRBD1. CDR3 length: 12 amino acids. The germline CDR1 and CDR2 sequences are SGHAT and FQNNGV. CDR3 sequence: CAIGDRGLEQYF. The CDR3 DNA reads as TGTGCAATTGGGGACAGGGGGCTCGAGCAGTACTTC. Drawing the rest from reference TRBV11-2 and TRBJ2-7, the complete variable domain is EAGVAQSPRYKIIEKRQSVAFWCNPISGHATLYWYQQILGQGPKLLIQFQNNGVVDDSQLPKDRFSAERLKGVDSTLKIQPAKLEDSAVYLCAIGDRGLEQYFGPGTRLTVT.

This clonotype was observed once. The chain has TRBV20-1 and TRBJ2-1; TRBD2 agrees at 10 bases. The germline gives CDR1 DFQATT, CDR2 SNEGSKA (reference sequence). The CDR3 has 15 amino acids. Trimming cost V 2 bases and J 7 bases; bases outside gene matches: 8. CDR3 amino acids: CSARLAGVSWNEQFF. Here the CDR3 DNA reads TGCAGTGCTAGACTAGCGGGAGTGTCTTGGAATGAGCAGTTCTTC.

The chain joins TRBV6-1 to TRBJ1-1; no clear D gene. Per germline, CDR1 MNHNS and CDR2 SASEGT. The CDR3 spans 14 residues. Trimming removed 4 bases from V and 1 base from J, with 10 bases in between. CDR3 in amino acids: CASSVGGENTEAFF. The CDR3 DNA is TGTGCCAGCAGTGTAGGCGGAGAGAACACTGAAGCTTTCTTT.

The gene calls are TRBV11-3 and TRBJ2-2; 9 bases are shared with TRBD1. The CDR3 extends over 15 amino acids. V lost 5 bases and J lost 5; bases outside the gene matches: 6. Per germline, CDR1 SGHNT and CDR2 YENEEA. CDR3 sequence: CASSAGQGWTGELFF. The CDR3 bases are TGTGCCAGCAGCGCCGGACAGGGGTGGACCGGGGAGCTGTTTTTT. Drawing the rest from reference TRBV11-3 and TRBJ2-2, the complete variable domain is EAGVVQSPRYKIIEKKQPVAFWCNPISGHNTLYWYLQNLGQGPELLIRYENEEAVDDSQLPKDRFSAERLKGVDSTLKIQPAELGDSAVYLCASSAGQGWTGELFFGEGSRLTVL.

V is TRBV19 and J is TRBJ2-3, with D unclear. V dropped 1 base and J dropped 0 bases, with 5 bases sitting between them. The CDR3 extends over 14 amino acids. The germline V gene has CDR1 LNHDA and CDR2 SQIVND (reference sequence). In DNA, the CDR3 is TGTGCCAGTAGTATAGGTGGCAGCACAGATACGCAGTATTTT. Amino acids: CASSIGGSTDTQYF. The full variable domain, with the rest looked up from reference TRBV19 and TRBJ2-3, is DGGITQSPKYLFRKEGQNVTLSCEQNLNHDAMYWYRQDPGQGLRLIYYSQIVNDFQKGDIAEGYSVSREKKESFPLTVTSAQKNPTAFYLCASSIGGSTDTQYFGPGTRLTVL.

The chain carries TRBV5-8 and TRBJ2-2, with 11 bases fitting TRBD2. Germline loops: CDR1 SGHTS, CDR2 YDEGEE. CDR3 length equals 18 residues. The junction had 13 bases not matched to a gene; V was cut back by 4 bases and J by 5 bases. This CDR3 is CASSRPQLAGVVTGELFF. CDR3 nucleotides: TGTGCCAGCAGCCGACCTCAACTAGCGGGAGTCGTTACCGGGGAGCTGTTTTTT.

The chain employs TRBV30 and TRBJ2-1; 12 bases map to TRBD2. Unmatched junction bases numbered 5, after V lost 1 base and J lost 10 bases. CDR1 is GTSNPN, CDR2 SVGIG, per germline (reference sequence). The CDR3 covers 14 residues. This CDR3 is CAWSGLAGVSEQFF. The DNA for the CDR3 is TGTGCCTGGAGTGGACTAGCGGGAGTTAGCGAGCAGTTCTTC.

The rearrangement links TRBV7-2 to TRBJ2-7; 7 bases agree with TRBD1. Germline V gene data show CDR1 as SGHTA and CDR2 as FQGNSA. Losses at the gene ends were 5 bases for V and 3 bases for J; bases not matched to a gene: 7. CDR3 size: 14 residues. Written as DNA, the CDR3 is TGTGCCAGCAGCGCGACAGGGTTCGGCTACGAGCAGTACTTC. Protein: CASSATGFGYEQYF.

This clonotype was recorded once. The V gene is TRBV28, the J gene TRBJ1-1, with D perhaps TRBD1 (6 bases). Germline CDR1 reads MDHEN; CDR2 reads SYDVKM. The CDR3 is made up of 14 amino acids. V lost 7 bases to trimming and J lost 10 bases, with 22 bases between them. The CDR3: CASNIPKGGRGAFF. In nucleotides, the CDR3 is TGTGCCAGCAATATTCCTAAGGGGGGGCGCGGAGCTTTCTTT.